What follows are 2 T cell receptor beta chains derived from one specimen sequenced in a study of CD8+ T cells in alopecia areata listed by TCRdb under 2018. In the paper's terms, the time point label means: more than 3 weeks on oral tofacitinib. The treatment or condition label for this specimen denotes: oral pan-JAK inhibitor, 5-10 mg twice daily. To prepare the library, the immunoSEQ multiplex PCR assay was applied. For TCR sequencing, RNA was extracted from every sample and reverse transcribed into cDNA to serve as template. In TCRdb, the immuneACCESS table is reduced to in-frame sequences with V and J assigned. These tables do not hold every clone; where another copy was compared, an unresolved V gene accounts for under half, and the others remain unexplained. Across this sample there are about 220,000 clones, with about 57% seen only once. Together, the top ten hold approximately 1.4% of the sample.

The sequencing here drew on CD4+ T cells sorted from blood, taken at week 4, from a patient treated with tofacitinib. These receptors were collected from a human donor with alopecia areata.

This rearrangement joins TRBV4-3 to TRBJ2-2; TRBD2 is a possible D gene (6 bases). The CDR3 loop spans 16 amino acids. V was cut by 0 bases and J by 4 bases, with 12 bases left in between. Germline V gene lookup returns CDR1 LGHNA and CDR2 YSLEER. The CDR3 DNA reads TGCGCCAGCAGCCAAGAGGCGGGGTCGATCACCGGGGAGCTGTTTTTT. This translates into CASSQEAGSITGELFF.

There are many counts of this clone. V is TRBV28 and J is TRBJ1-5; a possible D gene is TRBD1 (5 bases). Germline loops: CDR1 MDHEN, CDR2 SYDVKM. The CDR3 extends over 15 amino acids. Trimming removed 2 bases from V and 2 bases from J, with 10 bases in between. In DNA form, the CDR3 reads TGTGCCAGCAGTTTAGGCAGGGAACGCAATCAGCCCCAGCATTTT. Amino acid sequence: CASSLGRERNQPQHF.